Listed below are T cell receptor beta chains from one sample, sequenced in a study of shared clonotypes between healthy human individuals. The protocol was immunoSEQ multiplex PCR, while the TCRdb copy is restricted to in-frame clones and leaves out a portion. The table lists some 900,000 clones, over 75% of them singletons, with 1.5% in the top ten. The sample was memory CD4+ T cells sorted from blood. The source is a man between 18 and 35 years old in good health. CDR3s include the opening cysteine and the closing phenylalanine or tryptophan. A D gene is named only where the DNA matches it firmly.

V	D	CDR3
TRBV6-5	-	CASREADVSGNTIYF
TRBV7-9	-	CASSLLGGDSYEQYF
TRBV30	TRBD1	CAWRGQSYEQYF
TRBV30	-	CAWNPSLGNTIYF
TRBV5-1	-	CASSLGQGKEKLFF
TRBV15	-	CATSRDPGMNTEAFF
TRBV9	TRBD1	CASSTIGQGTYNEQFF
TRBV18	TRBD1	CASSDRRVETQYF
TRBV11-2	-	CASRSGTADTGELFF
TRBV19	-	CASSPTTRRDRDTQYF
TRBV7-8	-	CASSLVTGTYGYTF
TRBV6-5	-	CASSYDGLNTEAFF
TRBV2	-	CASSPDPFTDTQYF
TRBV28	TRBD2	CASLAGAANIYEQYF
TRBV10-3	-	CAISESSSGNTIYF
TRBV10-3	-	CAISGGREETQYF
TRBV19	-	CASSTQGPIAKNIQYF
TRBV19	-	CASSSTAPTGELFF
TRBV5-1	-	CASSPGLPNTEAFF
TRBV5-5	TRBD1	CATRWGQGPYGYTF